The clone carrying this T cell receptor (beta chain) came up a few times. The antigen is not known. The entry originates in a study of T-cell memory formation after mild COVID-19. One entry per CDR3 protein results from TCRdb running MiXCR on the 5' RACE reads. The profile shows about 290,000 distinct CDR3 sequences, about 16% of them singletons. General study points: Nothing showed for sure that second-wave clones peaking on day 37 were SARS-CoV-2 specific.

The receptor comes from a man younger than 35 who had mild COVID-19 (a few samples of this study predate the infection). Cell type and time point are not known. Input material: PBMCs or a T cell subset sorted from them (not recorded which).

The CDR3 nucleotides are TGTGCCAGCAGCTTAGTAGTTGCATTCGGAAGTGAAAAACTGTTTTTT. This sequence encodes CASSLVVAFGSEKLFF. This sequence joins TRBV7-9 and TRBJ1-4; D unresolved. With 1 base removed from V and 7 bases from J, the gap between germline ends came to 16 bases. This CDR3 region has 16 residues. Germline values: CDR1 SEHNR, CDR2 FQNEAQ (reference sequence). Based on the CDR3 plus reference TRBV7-9 and TRBJ1-4, the full variable domain is DTGVSQNPRHKITKRGQNVTFRCDPISEHNRLYWYRQTLGQGPEFLTYFQNEAQLEKSRLLSDRFSAERPKGSFSTLEIQRTEQGDSAMYLCASSLVVAFGSEKLFFGSGTQLSVL.